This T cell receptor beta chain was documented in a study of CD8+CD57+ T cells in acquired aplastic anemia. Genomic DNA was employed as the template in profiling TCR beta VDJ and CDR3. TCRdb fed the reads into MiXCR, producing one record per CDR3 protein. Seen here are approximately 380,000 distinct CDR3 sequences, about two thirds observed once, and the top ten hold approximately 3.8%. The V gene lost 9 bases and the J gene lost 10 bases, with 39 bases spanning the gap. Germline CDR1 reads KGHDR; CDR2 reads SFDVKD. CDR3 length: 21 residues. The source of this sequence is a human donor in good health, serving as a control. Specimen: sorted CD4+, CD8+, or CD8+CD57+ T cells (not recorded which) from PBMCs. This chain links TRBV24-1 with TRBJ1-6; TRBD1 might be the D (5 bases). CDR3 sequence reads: CATATTVYNEQFSGIESPLHF. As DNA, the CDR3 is TGTGCCACCGCTACGACAGTCTACAATGAGCAGTTCTCGGGTATTGAGTCACCCCTCCACTTT.